A single sample gave rise to the 14 T cell receptor beta chains below, sequenced in a study of control samples from healthy donors and cancer patients. Some clones are missing from TCRdb's copy, which holds only in-frame ones; the method was immunoSEQ multiplex PCR. Seen here are tens of thousands of clones, over 90% observed once, and the top ten hold approximately 4.8%. Source material: blood. The receptors derive from a woman aged 18 to 35 in good health.

The chain has TRBV2 and TRBJ2-5; 12 bases map to TRBD2. J lost 8 bases, V lost 3 bases, and 4 bases had no gene match. The germline CDR1 and CDR2 sequences are SNHLY and FYNNEI. The length of the CDR3 is 14 residues. CDR3 amino acids: CASSESSGRGTQYF. CDR3 coding DNA: TGTGCCAGCAGTGAGTCTAGCGGGAGGGGCACCCAGTACTTC.

The chain carries TRBV7-3 and TRBJ2-2; the match to TRBD2 covers 15 bases. The CDR3 length is 17 residues. Germline V gene sequence: CDR1 SGHTA, CDR2 FQGTGA. V gave up 4 bases and J gave up 6 bases; unmatched junction bases: 6. The CDR3 DNA is TGTGCCAGCAGCTCCACGGGACTAGCGGGAGGATCCGGGGAGCTGTTTTTT. It encodes CASSSTGLAGGSGELFF.

The chain couples TRBV29-1 to TRBJ2-5, with D possibly matching TRBD2 (6 bases). V was trimmed by 4 bases and J by 7 bases, leaving 16 bases between them. The germline CDR1 and CDR2 sequences are SQVTM and ANQGSEA. This CDR3 is 13 amino acids long. This CDR3 is CSVGPGAEGTQYF. CDR3 nucleotides: TGCAGCGTTGGGCCGGGAGCGGAAGGGACCCAGTACTTC.

The chain carries TRBV10-3 and TRBJ2-1, with 10 nucleotides matching TRBD2. The CDR3 is made up of 13 amino acids. Unmatched junction bases numbered 5, after V lost 10 bases and J lost 5 bases. CDR1 is ENHRY and CDR2 is SYGVKD in the germline V gene. CDR3 region: CATLAGENNEQFF. The CDR3 DNA is TGTGCCACTCTAGCGGGGGAGAACAATGAGCAGTTCTTC.

The V call is TRBV5-1, the J call TRBJ2-7; D may be TRBD1 (5 bases). The CDR3 runs to 12 residues. V was trimmed by 2 bases and J by 2 bases, leaving 5 bases between them. The V gene's germline CDR1 is SGHRS and CDR2 YFSETQ. For the CDR3, the DNA is TGCGCCAGCAGCTTAGGGGCCTACGAGCAGTACTTC. Protein product: CASSLGAYEQYF.

The chain recombines TRBV7-9 with TRBJ2-2; 13 bases line up with TRBD2. This CDR3 spans 17 amino acids. With V trimmed by 0 bases and J by 4 bases, 2 bases remained unmatched. Per the germline V gene, CDR1 is SEHNR and CDR2 is FQNEAQ (reference sequence). CDR3 in amino acids: CASSLARTSGSTGELFF. CDR3 in DNA: TGTGCCAGCAGCTTAGCCAGGACTAGCGGGAGCACCGGGGAGCTGTTTTTT.

The gene calls are TRBV2 and TRBJ1-4; possible D gene TRBD1, 6 bases. The CDR3 consists of 13 residues. Germline assignment: CDR1 SNHLY and CDR2 FYNNEI. Trimming took off 8 bases at V and 8 bases at J, with 15 bases between the two ends. The CDR3 sequence is CASRTGMSEKLFF. The CDR3 DNA reads TGTGCCAGCCGTACAGGGATGAGCGAAAAACTGTTTTTT.

This clone appeared a single time. The rearrangement links TRBV11-3 to TRBJ2-2; 11 positions match TRBD2. The V segment lost 5 bases and the J segment 4 bases; nucleotides outside the gene matches: 3. The CDR3 is 15 amino acids. Germline V gives CDR1 SGHNT, CDR2 YENEEA. DNA of the CDR3: TGTGCCAGCAGCCAAACTAGCGGGGGCACCGGGGAGCTGTTTTTT. It encodes CASSQTSGGTGELFF.

The chain is built from TRBV28 and TRBJ1-2; TRBD1 is a possible D gene (6 bases). V was cut by 6 bases and J by 8 bases, with 16 bases left in between. CDR3 length: 13 amino acids. The germline V gene encodes CDR1 MDHEN and CDR2 SYDVKM. CDR3 DNA: TGTGCCAGCAGGGTAGACAGGCTGAGGGGCTACACCTTC. Amino acid sequence: CASRVDRLRGYTF.

This sequence joins TRBV6-4 and TRBJ2-7; 10 bases map to TRBD2. The trim removed 3 bases at V and 3 bases at J, leaving 5 bases unmatched. Germline V gene lookup returns CDR1 MRHNA and CDR2 SNTAGT. This CDR3 spans 15 amino acids. Written as DNA, the CDR3 is TGTGCCAGCAGTGAAGGGGCTAGCGGGAGCTACGAGCAGTACTTC. Residues: CASSEGASGSYEQYF.

This clone occurred once. The chain couples TRBV28 to TRBJ1-1; 9 nucleotides match TRBD1. CDR1 is MDHEN and CDR2 is SYDVKM in the germline V gene. The CDR3 runs 14 residues. V was clipped by 6 bases and J by 3 bases; unmatched bases: 5. The CDR3 sequence: CASSHNRGHTEAFF. CDR3 sequence (DNA): TGTGCCAGCAGCCACAACAGGGGGCACACTGAAGCTTTCTTT.

The rearrangement joins TRBV7-2 to TRBJ2-7, with a tentative D call TRBD2 (5 bases). This CDR3 comprises 14 residues. In germline, CDR1 is SGHTA, CDR2 FQGNSA. V was trimmed by 2 bases and J by 0 bases, leaving 8 bases between them. The CDR3 sequence is CASSLRLTSYEQYF. CDR3 nucleotide sequence: TGTGCCAGCAGCTTAAGACTAACCTCCTACGAGCAGTACTTC.

The CDR3, as DNA: TGTGCCAGCAGTCACGGGACTAGCGGGAACAATGAGCAGTTCTTC. Translation gives CASSHGTSGNNEQFF. The V call is TRBV27, the J call TRBJ2-1; TRBD2 matches at 13 bases. V trimming: 5 bases; J trimming: 5 bases; junction bases outside the gene matches: 3. Germline CDR1 reads MNHEY; CDR2 reads SMNVEV (reference sequence). CDR3 length equals 15 residues.

The V gene is TRBV5-4, the J gene TRBJ1-1, with no clear D. Germline CDR1 SGHNT, CDR2 YYREEE (reference sequence). CDR3 size: 15 residues. V was pared by 5 bases and J by 9 bases, with 23 bases between. In DNA, the CDR3 is TGTGCCAGCAGTCCCGAGGAGTTCGGGGTGGGAAAAGCTTTCTTT. The encoded protein is CASSPEEFGVGKAFF.